Below, 32 T cell receptor beta chains from the same sample are listed, as sequenced in a study of blood T cells in healthy people across ages. Next came a second PCR, run for about 7 to 12 cycles, which used a sample-barcoded 5' primer along with a J-beta primer mix. MiXCR, run by TCRdb on the 5' RACE reads, gives a single entry per CDR3 protein. The sample carries hundreds of thousands of distinct CDR3 sequences, approximately 40% recorded once. The sequenced material came from blood. The source of these receptors is a man at least 80 years old in good health.

Concerning this clonotype itself: The junction differs from germline at one of its ends, possibly a read error. The gene calls are TRBV11-2 and TRBJ2-1; D remains unclear. The CDR3 is 13 residues long. The germline CDR1 and CDR2 sequences are SGHAT and FQNNGV. CDR3 nucleotides: TGTGCCAGCAGCGTAGAGGTTGTTCTTTTTCAGTTCTTC. Its protein is CASSVEVVLFQFF.

CDR3 region: CASRPGRLNTEAFF. In nucleotides, the CDR3 is TGTGCCAGCAGGCCGGGACGGCTGAACACTGAAGCTTTCTTT. This rearrangement joins TRBV6-4 to TRBJ1-1, with D tentatively TRBD1 (5 bases). The V and J ends lost 6 bases and 0 bases respectively, with 11 bases between them. The V gene's germline CDR1 is MRHNA and CDR2 SNTAGT. The CDR3 contains 14 residues.

This clonotype was detected only a few times. The V and J genes are TRBV7-2 and TRBJ2-3; 7 nucleotides agree with TRBD2. CDR1 and CDR2 (germline): SGHTA, FQGNSA. The CDR3 contains 15 residues. The J segment lost 2 bases and the V segment lost 5 bases, leaving 7 bases of the junction unmatched. CDR3 sequence (DNA): TGTGCCAGCAGCGGGCAAGCGGGGCCCACAGATACGCAGTATTTT. Protein sequence: CASSGQAGPTDTQYF.

The V call is TRBV6-2 or TRBV6-3, the J call TRBJ2-3; 8 bases are shared with TRBD1. The CDR3 length is 16 residues. V lost 2 bases and J lost 5; bases outside the gene matches: 9. Per the germline V gene, CDR1 is MNHEY and CDR2 is SVGEGT. As DNA, the CDR3 is TGTGCCAGCAGTTACCCGGACAGGGTAAGGGGAGATACGCAGTATTTT. Protein: CASSYPDRVRGDTQYF.

CDR3 sequence: CASRGQGLSGGELFF. The DNA of the CDR3 is TGTGCCAGCAGGGGACAGGGGCTGAGCGGCGGGGAGCTGTTTTTT. V gene TRBV2 combines with J gene TRBJ2-2; 10 nucleotides align to TRBD1. The V gene's germline CDR1 is SNHLY and CDR2 FYNNEI. This CDR3 contains 15 residues. Trimming took 6 bases from V and 7 from J; bases not matched to a gene: 8.

The rearrangement links TRBV27 to TRBJ2-7, with 10 bases that match TRBD1. Germline CDR1 and CDR2: MNHEY and SMNVEV (reference sequence). This CDR3 has 15 amino acids. V shed 5 bases and J 3 bases; nucleotides not matched to a gene: 7. The CDR3 loop is CASSAPGQGLYEQYF. In nucleotides, the CDR3 is TGTGCCAGCAGTGCACCGGGACAGGGGCTCTACGAGCAGTACTTC.

V usage is TRBV2 and J usage is TRBJ2-7; D uncertain. CDR1 is SNHLY, CDR2 FYNNEI, per germline. V lost 8 bases and J lost 3, with 11 bases in between. This CDR3 is 12 amino acids long. The CDR3: CASHDPFYEQYF. CDR3 coding DNA: TGTGCCAGCCACGACCCATTCTACGAGCAGTACTTC.

This clonotype occurred a few times. This chain uses TRBV20-1 with TRBJ2-3; unclear D gene. V lost 0 bases to trimming and J lost 1 base, with 11 bases between them. Looked up from germline, CDR1 is DFQATT and CDR2 is SNEGSKA (reference sequence). The CDR3 has 15 amino acids. The CDR3 DNA reads as TGCAGTGCTAGAGATCCGGAACGAGGCACAGATACGCAGTATTTT. Encoded protein: CSARDPERGTDTQYF.

The table lists this clonotype with many counts. The chain combines TRBV7-2 with TRBJ2-7; D is tentatively TRBD1 or TRBD2 (6 bases each). V lost 4 bases to trimming and J lost 4 bases, with 17 bases between them. CDR3 length: 15 amino acids. The germline V gene encodes CDR1 SGHTA and CDR2 FQGNSA. CDR3 nucleotides: TGTGCCAGCAGCTCCGGGGGCCTCGCGGGGTACGAGCAGTACTTC. This translates into CASSSGGLAGYEQYF.

This chain uses TRBV28 with TRBJ1-2; 7 nucleotides line up with TRBD1. Trimming at V came to 8 bases and at J to 4 bases, leaving 7 bases not matched to a gene. The CDR3 has 13 amino acids. CDR1 MDHEN and CDR2 SYDVKM come from the germline V gene. CDR3 region: CASRLSGGYGYTF. The CDR3 DNA follows: TGTGCCAGCCGACTTTCAGGGGGCTATGGCTACACCTTC.

The sample holds a few counts of this clonotype. The chain uses TRBV20-1 and TRBJ2-1, with 7 bases fitting TRBD1. This CDR3 spans 13 amino acids. Trimming at V came to 5 bases and at J to 6 bases, leaving 7 bases not matched to a gene. Germline CDR1 is DFQATT and CDR2 is SNEGSKA (reference sequence). CDR3 sequence reads: CSAGRQGTNEQFF. The CDR3 DNA sequence: TGCAGTGCTGGTAGACAGGGAACCAATGAGCAGTTCTTC.

The V and J genes are TRBV11-2 and TRBJ2-4; no clear D. CDR1 is SGHAT, CDR2 FQNNGV, per germline. V shed 5 bases and J shed 7 bases, with 12 bases lying between them. The length of the CDR3 is 13 residues. The CDR3 sequence: CASSPGSVNIQYF. The CDR3 DNA is TGTGCCAGCAGCCCCGGGTCGGTTAACATTCAGTACTTC.

This clonotype was found a few times. One junction end disagrees with the germline gene, perhaps due to a read error. V and J are TRBV7-2 and TRBJ2-3, with D perhaps matching TRBD1 or TRBD2 (5 bases each). From germline, CDR1 is SGHTA and CDR2 FQGNSA. The CDR3 covers 15 residues. The CDR3 DNA follows: TGCGCCAGCAGCCCCGGGGCCCCTAGCACAGATACGCAGTATTTT. Amino acid sequence: CASSPGAPSTDTQYF.

The chain has TRBV7-9 and TRBJ2-5; possible D gene TRBD2, 6 bases. Per the germline V gene, CDR1 is SEHNR and CDR2 is FQNEAQ (reference sequence). This CDR3 region has 14 residues. Between the trimmed V and J ends, which lost 6 bases and 11 bases, there was a span of 22 bases. The CDR3 DNA is TGTGCCAGCAGTTCTCAGATGGTCGGGGGAGAGCAGTACTTC. This encodes CASSSQMVGGEQYF.

Only one count was recorded for this clonotype. The chain couples TRBV20-1 to TRBJ2-3, with 7 bases identical to TRBD2. The V segment lost 5 bases and the J segment 5 bases; nucleotides outside the gene matches: 7. Germline V lookup: CDR1 DFQATT, CDR2 SNEGSKA (reference sequence). There are 13 residues in the CDR3. The CDR3 spells CSAWGGRGDTQYF. Here the CDR3 DNA reads TGCAGTGCTTGGGGGGGGAGAGGAGATACGCAGTATTTT.

The V gene is TRBV6-2 or TRBV6-3, the J gene TRBJ2-7, with D hard to call. This CDR3 region has 15 residues. Trimming cost V 3 bases and J 4 bases, with 16 bases left between them. CDR1 is MNHEY and CDR2 is SVGEGT in the germline V gene. The CDR3 protein is CASSYGPEIEYEQYF. The CDR3 nucleotides read TGTGCCAGCAGTTATGGACCCGAGATAGAATACGAGCAGTACTTC.

V is TRBV12-3 or TRBV12-4 and J is TRBJ2-7; 11 bases are a match to TRBD2. The CDR3 sequence is 15 residues long. The ends lost 6 bases at V and 7 bases at J; junction bases unmatched: 11. The CDR3 spells CASSPASGRPNEQYF. As DNA, the CDR3 is TGTGCCAGCAGCCCGGCTAGCGGGAGGCCCAATGAGCAGTACTTC.

V usage is TRBV29-1 and J usage is TRBJ2-7, with TRBD1 as a possible D gene (5 bases). The CDR3 loop spans 11 amino acids. From germline, CDR1 is SQVTM and CDR2 ANQGSEA. V was pared by 5 bases and J by 6 bases, with 11 bases between. DNA of the CDR3: TGCAGCGTTCGCCAGGGATTCGAGCAGTACTTC. This encodes CSVRQGFEQYF.

This clonotype was counted a few times. This chain links TRBV7-9 with TRBJ2-1, with 11 bases that match TRBD2. The end of the DNA is better explained by TRBJ2-7, so the J call may be wrong. The CDR3 length is 19 residues. Germline V gene sequence: CDR1 SEHNR, CDR2 FQNEAQ (reference sequence). The CDR3 region is CASSGTSGLPSNQYNEQYF. The CDR3 bases are TGTGCCAGCAGCGGGACTAGCGGCCTGCCCTCCAACCAGTACAATGAGCAGTACTTC.

J is TRBJ2-1 and V is TRBV19; 7 positions agree with TRBD2. Unmatched junction bases numbered 13, after V lost 10 bases and J lost 7 bases. Germline values: CDR1 LNHDA, CDR2 SQIVND (reference sequence). The CDR3 loop spans 14 amino acids. The CDR3 DNA follows: TGTGCCACCCTAGGCCGGGACTACCCTAATGAGCAGTTCTTC. Translating it yields CATLGRDYPNEQFF.

This clonotype was detected only a few times. The CDR3 coding sequence is TGTGCCAGTACTGGGGCGGAGGCCCTCTTCCATGAGCAGTTCTTC. It yields the protein CASTGAEALFHEQFF. J is TRBJ2-1 and V is TRBV19; TRBD1 or TRBD2 may be the D gene (5 bases each). The CDR3 is 15 amino acids. The germline V gene encodes CDR1 LNHDA and CDR2 SQIVND (reference sequence). Trimming shortened V by 7 bases and J by 8 bases, and 21 bases separated the two germline ends.

This chain connects TRBV12-3 or TRBV12-4 to TRBJ1-1, with 7 nucleotides matching TRBD1. V shed 8 bases and J 7 bases; nucleotides not matched to a gene: 16. The CDR3 sequence is 15 residues long. The CDR3 nucleotides read TGTGCCAGCGGTCCAAGGAATAGACAGGGAGATGAAGCTTTCTTT. Amino acid sequence: CASGPRNRQGDEAFF.

This chain joins TRBV24-1 and TRBJ2-7, with 9 bases identical to TRBD1. With the DNA end fitting TRBJ2-5 better, the J assignment may be wrong. The germline CDR1 and CDR2 sequences are KGHDR and SFDVKD. CDR3 length equals 16 residues. The CDR3 DNA reads as TGTGCCACCAGTGATCCCGAACAGGGGGCCGGGGAGACCCAGTACTTC. This gives the protein CATSDPEQGAGETQYF.

This clonotype was seen only once. The rearrangement joins TRBV28 to TRBJ2-3; D might be TRBD1 (5 bases). V was trimmed by 8 bases and J by 2 bases, leaving 8 bases between them. Germline CDR1 MDHEN, CDR2 SYDVKM. CDR3 length equals 12 residues. In DNA, the CDR3 is TGTGCCAGCCACAGGTACACAGATACGCAGTATTTT. It specifies CASHRYTDTQYF.

This clonotype was detected a few times. The chain joins TRBV6-5 to TRBJ1-2; the match to TRBD1 covers 8 bases. Germline lookup yields CDR1 MNHEY and CDR2 SVGAGI. The CDR3 has 13 residues. The trim removed 7 bases at V and 5 bases at J, leaving 6 bases unmatched. The chain's CDR3 is CASKTTGGYGYTF. For the CDR3, the DNA is TGTGCCAGCAAGACCACAGGGGGATATGGCTACACCTTC.

This clonotype has just a few counts. The chain recombines TRBV29-1 with TRBJ2-2, with a possible D match to TRBD1 (6 bases). The CDR3 runs to 16 residues. CDR1 and CDR2 (germline): SQVTM, ANQGSEA. The ends were cut back, 3 bases at V and 2 bases at J, with 16 bases in the middle. CDR3: CSVEVHRTVNTGELFF. The DNA for the CDR3 is TGCAGCGTTGAGGTTCATAGGACAGTTAACACCGGGGAGCTGTTTTTT.

J is TRBJ1-6 and V is TRBV14; D is perhaps TRBD1 (5 bases). V gave up 1 base and J gave up 9 bases, with 13 bases separating them. The CDR3 has 15 residues. The germline CDR1 and CDR2 sequences are SGHDN and FVKESK. CDR3 nucleotides: TGTGCCAGCAGCCAAGCTAGCGGGGGAGGTTCACCCCTCCACTTT. This codes for CASSQASGGGSPLHF.

With regard to this clonotype: Possible read error: a much larger clone is one base away. The CDR3 nucleotides are TGTGCCAGCAGCCCCCCGACAGGGGTCGGGCAGCCCCAGCATTTT. Its translation: CASSPPTGVGQPQHF. This chain joins TRBV7-9 and TRBJ1-5; TRBD1 matches at 8 bases. The CDR3 is made up of 15 amino acids. V trimming: 5 bases; J trimming: 7 bases; junction bases outside the gene matches: 10. The germline V gene has CDR1 SEHNR and CDR2 FQNEAQ (reference sequence).

Details on this clonotype: One junction end disagrees with the germline gene, perhaps due to a read error. The chain links TRBV6-6 to TRBJ1-1; D gene unclear. The germline CDR1 and CDR2 sequences are MNHNY and SVGAGI (reference sequence). The CDR3 is 9 amino acids. Here the CDR3 DNA reads TGTGCCACCAGTAAAGAAGCTTTCTTT. It translates to CATSKEAFF.

This clonotype showed up just a few times. The chain joins TRBV20-1 to TRBJ1-2, with a tentative D call TRBD1 (5 bases). The CDR3 has 14 residues. Trimming cost V 3 bases and J 2 bases, with 13 bases left between them. Germline V gene sequence: CDR1 DFQATT, CDR2 SNEGSKA (reference sequence). The CDR3 bases are TGCAGTGCTAGGGGAATAACAGGAAACTATGGCTACACCTTC. Translation: CSARGITGNYGYTF.

This clonotype occurred a few times. The rearrangement links TRBV4-2 to TRBJ2-2; D is undetermined. The germline gives CDR1 LGHNA, CDR2 YNFKEQ. Between the trimmed V and J ends, which lost 0 bases and 3 bases, there was a span of 11 bases. The CDR3 is 16 amino acids. The chain's CDR3 is CASSQDGQLHTGELFF. CDR3 sequence (DNA): TGTGCCAGCAGCCAAGATGGGCAGCTCCACACCGGGGAGCTGTTTTTT.

This chain uses TRBV7-2 with TRBJ2-7; D possibly matches TRBD1 or TRBD2 (6 bases each). The germline V gene encodes CDR1 SGHTA and CDR2 FQGNSA. This CDR3 has 17 residues. With 6 bases removed from V and 4 bases from J, the gap between germline ends came to 25 bases. CDR3 amino acids: CASRVTGIGGEPYEQYF. The CDR3 nucleotides are TGTGCCAGCAGAGTCACAGGGATCGGGGGAGAGCCGTACGAGCAGTACTTC.